This T cell receptor (beta chain) originates from a study of T cells and copy number aberrations in small-cell lung cancer. Note on this clone: The antigen remains undetermined.

The study, taken as a whole, reports: The tissue was entirely formalin-fixed and paraffin-embedded, which is known to produce sequencing artifacts. A small sample size limited this study; results need validation.

CDR1 is GTSNPN, CDR2 SVGIG, per germline (reference sequence). The CDR3 has 14 residues. Trimming took off 0 bases at V and 7 bases at J, with 12 bases between the two ends. Patients with resected limited-stage small-cell lung cancer, operated 2008 to 2020. No donor received preoperative chemotherapy or radiotherapy, or immunotherapy before or after surgery. TCRdb keeps only in-frame clones here, not all; method: immunoSEQ multiplex PCR. The sample holds 2,000 to 2,500 clones, approximately 80% seen once. The chain employs TRBV30 and TRBJ1-4, with D perhaps matching TRBD1 (6 bases). The sample consisted of normal tissue next to the tumor. The origin of this receptor is a woman aged 55-69 years with small cell lung cancer. The CDR3 is CAWSVGGAGEKLFF. In DNA, the CDR3 is TGTGCCTGGAGTGTTGGGGGCGCGGGTGAAAAACTGTTTTTT.